The next 2 T cell receptor beta chains were all read from a single sample in a study of T cells in tuberculosis. Using immunoSEQ multiplex PCR, the repertoire was profiled, and TCRdb retains in-frame clones only, with some absent. The sample shows 37,000 or so clones, 90% to 95% of them seen only once. The sample taken for sequencing was PBMCs. The receptors originated from a donor between 10 and 29 years old with latent tuberculosis or without tuberculosis infection. Some clones in this sample may be carry-over from other donors' samples.

This chain joins TRBV5-4 and TRBJ1-4; 7 bases fit TRBD1. The V and J ends lost 2 bases and 4 bases, in that order; junction bases with no gene match: 2. The CDR3 has 14 amino acids. Germline values: CDR1 SGHNT, CDR2 YYREEE (reference sequence). The CDR3 protein is CASSFGTVNEKLFF. CDR3 bases: TGTGCCAGCAGCTTCGGGACAGTTAATGAAAAACTGTTTTTT.

This chain joins TRBV6-1 and TRBJ2-3, with D maybe TRBD2 (6 bases). Germline V gives CDR1 MNHNS, CDR2 SASEGT. The V end lost 10 bases, the J end lost 1 base, and 9 bases lay between the germline ends. CDR3 length: 12 residues. CDR3: CANGGGTDTQYF. The CDR3, as DNA: TGTGCCAACGGAGGGGGCACAGATACGCAGTATTTT.